This T cell receptor beta chain originates from a study of T cell responses to AZD1222 COVID-19 vaccine. The V gene's germline CDR1 is KGHSH and CDR2 LQKENI. The CDR3 length is 15 residues. J gave up 3 bases and V 3 bases, and 6 bases lay outside the gene matches. This clone was seen only a few times. Assay: immunoSEQ multiplex PCR; the TCRdb copy retains only in-frame clones and omits some. In the table there are over 120,000 clones, around 85% of which are singletons. The clonotype was recovered from an adult in good health. The J gene is TRBJ2-3, the V gene TRBV18; 7 bases match TRBD1. The specimen was peripheral blood, collected on day 0 of AZD1222 vaccination. This chain's CDR3 is CASSPPQGWTDTQYF. The CDR3 DNA reads TGTGCCAGCTCACCCCCACAGGGGTGGACAGATACGCAGTATTTT.